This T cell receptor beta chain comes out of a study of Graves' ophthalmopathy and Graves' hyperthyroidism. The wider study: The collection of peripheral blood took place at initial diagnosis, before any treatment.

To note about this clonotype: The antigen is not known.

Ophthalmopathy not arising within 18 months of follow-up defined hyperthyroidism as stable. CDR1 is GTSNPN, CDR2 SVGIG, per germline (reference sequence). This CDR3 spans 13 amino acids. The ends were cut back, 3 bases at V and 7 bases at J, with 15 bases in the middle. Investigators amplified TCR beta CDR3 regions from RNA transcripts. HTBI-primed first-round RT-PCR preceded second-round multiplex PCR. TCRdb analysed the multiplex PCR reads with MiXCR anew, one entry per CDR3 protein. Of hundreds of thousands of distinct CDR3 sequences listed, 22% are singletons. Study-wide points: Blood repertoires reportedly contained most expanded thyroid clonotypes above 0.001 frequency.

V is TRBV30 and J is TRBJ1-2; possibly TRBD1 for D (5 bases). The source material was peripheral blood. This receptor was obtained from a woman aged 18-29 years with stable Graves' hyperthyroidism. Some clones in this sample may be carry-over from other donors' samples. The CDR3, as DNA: TGTGCCTGGAGGCTGGTGCAGGGCCTTGGCTACACCTTC. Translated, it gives CAWRLVQGLGYTF.